This T cell receptor beta chain was sequenced in a study of T cell repertoires in cytomegalovirus infection. Study background: HLA-B-restricted CMV epitopes that are well studied, plus recently identified HLA-C-restricted ones, were used by the study.

As concerns this clonotype: Its antigen is unknown.

Each CDR3 protein is one row after TCRdb ran MiXCR on the reads. The sample holds approximately 990,000 distinct CDR3 sequences, approximately 31% seen once. The starting material was cultured CD8+ T cells from PBMCs, obtained from culture after CMV antigen stimulation. This clonotype originated in a human donor in good health (CMV status not recorded). Some clones in this sample may be carry-over from other donors' samples.

CDR3 DNA: TGTGCCAGCAGTTTTCGTCAAGCGAACACCGGGGAGCTGTTTTTT. Protein product: CASSFRQANTGELFF. The V gene is TRBV27, the J gene TRBJ2-2, with no clear D. The germline V gene has CDR1 MNHEY and CDR2 SMNVEV (reference sequence). V lost 3 bases and J 0 bases, leaving 8 bases between the germline ends. This CDR3 is 15 amino acids long.